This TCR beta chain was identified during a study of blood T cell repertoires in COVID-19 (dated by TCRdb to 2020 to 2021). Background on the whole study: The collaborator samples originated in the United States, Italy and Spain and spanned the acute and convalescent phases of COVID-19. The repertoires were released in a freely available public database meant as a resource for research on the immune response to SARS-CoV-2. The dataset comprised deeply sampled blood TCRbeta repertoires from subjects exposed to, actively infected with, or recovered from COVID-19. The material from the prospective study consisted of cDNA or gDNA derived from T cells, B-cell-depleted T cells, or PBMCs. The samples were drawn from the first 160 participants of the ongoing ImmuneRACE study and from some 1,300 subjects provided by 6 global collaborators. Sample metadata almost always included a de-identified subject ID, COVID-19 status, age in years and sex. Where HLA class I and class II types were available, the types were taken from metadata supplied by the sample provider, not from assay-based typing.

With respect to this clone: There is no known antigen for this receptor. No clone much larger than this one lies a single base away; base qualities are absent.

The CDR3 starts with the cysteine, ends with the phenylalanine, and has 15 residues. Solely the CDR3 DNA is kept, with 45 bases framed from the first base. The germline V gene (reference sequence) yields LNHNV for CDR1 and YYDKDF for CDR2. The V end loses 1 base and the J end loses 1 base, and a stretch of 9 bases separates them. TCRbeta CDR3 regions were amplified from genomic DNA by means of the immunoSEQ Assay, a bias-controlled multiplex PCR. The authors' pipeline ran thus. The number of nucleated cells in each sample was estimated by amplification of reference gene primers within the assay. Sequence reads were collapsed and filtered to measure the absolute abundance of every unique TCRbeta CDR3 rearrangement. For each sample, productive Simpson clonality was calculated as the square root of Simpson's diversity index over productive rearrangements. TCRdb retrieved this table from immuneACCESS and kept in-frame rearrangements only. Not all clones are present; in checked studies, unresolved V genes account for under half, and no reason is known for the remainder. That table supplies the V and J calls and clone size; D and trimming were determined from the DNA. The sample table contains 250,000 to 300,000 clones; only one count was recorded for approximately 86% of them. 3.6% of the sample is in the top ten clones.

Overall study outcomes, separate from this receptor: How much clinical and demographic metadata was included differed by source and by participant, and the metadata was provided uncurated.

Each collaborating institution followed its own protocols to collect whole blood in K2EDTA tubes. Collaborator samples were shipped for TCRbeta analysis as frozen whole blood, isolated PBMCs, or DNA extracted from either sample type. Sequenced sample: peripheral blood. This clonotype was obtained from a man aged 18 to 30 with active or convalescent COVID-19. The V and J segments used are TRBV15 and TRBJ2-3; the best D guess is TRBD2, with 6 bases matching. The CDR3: CATSRGGVGTDTQYF. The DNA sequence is TGTGCCACCAGCAGAGGGGGGGTAGGCACAGATACGCAGTATTTT. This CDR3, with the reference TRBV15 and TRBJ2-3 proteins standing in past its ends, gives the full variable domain DAMVIQNPRYQVTQFGKPVTLSCSQTLNHNVMYWYQQKSSQAPKLLFHYYDKDFNNEADTPDNFQSRRPNTSFCFLDIRSPGLGDTAMYLCATSRGGVGTDTQYFGPGTRLTVL.